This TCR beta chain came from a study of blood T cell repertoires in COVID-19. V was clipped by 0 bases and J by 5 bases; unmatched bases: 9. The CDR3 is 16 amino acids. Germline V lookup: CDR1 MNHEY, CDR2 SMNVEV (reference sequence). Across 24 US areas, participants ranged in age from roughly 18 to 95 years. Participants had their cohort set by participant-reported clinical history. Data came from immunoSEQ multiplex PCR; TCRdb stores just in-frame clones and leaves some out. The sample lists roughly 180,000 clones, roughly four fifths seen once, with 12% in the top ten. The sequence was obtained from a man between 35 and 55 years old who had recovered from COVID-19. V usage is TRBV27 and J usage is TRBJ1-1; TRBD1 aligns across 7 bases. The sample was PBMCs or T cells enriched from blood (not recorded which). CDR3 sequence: CASSLSASTGVTEAFF. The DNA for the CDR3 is TGTGCCAGCAGTTTATCCGCCTCTACAGGGGTTACTGAAGCTTTCTTT.